The clone carrying this T cell receptor beta chain turned up a few times. What it recognizes is unknown. MiXCR, applied by TCRdb to the RT-PCR reads, yields one record per CDR3 protein. The sample yields some 500,000 distinct CDR3 sequences, roughly 13% seen once. This record belongs to a study of response to subunit inactivated influenza vaccine. Overall study results and limits: There was a suggestion from the authors that each seasonal influenza vaccination recruits few new T cells.

After removal of 3 bases from V and 0 bases from J, the junction contained 7 bases not matched to a gene. The CDR3 runs to 16 residues. Germline V gene lookup returns CDR1 LGHNA and CDR2 YNFKEQ. The clonotype originates from a man aged 50 to 59 who received an inactivated influenza vaccine. The chain has TRBV4-2 and TRBJ1-1; 7 positions agree with TRBD1. Sequencing used PBMCs from blood, obtained roughly 48 days after vaccination. CDR3 coding DNA: TGTGCCAGCAGCCAGGTAGGACAGGTCATGAACACTGAAGCTTTCTTT. Protein product: CASSQVGQVMNTEAFF.